These T cell receptor beta chains were read from a single sample in a study of radiotherapy plus CTLA-4 blockade in lung cancer. Clones were read by immunoSEQ multiplex PCR, and TCRdb kept only the in-frame ones, dropping some. The table has under 110,000 clones, about 84% seen once. This specimen consisted of peripheral blood, obtained from a patient treated with radiotherapy plus ipilimumab. The receptors stem from a human donor with non-small cell lung cancer that progressed on radiotherapy plus ipilimumab. Some clones in this sample may be carry-over from other donors' samples. Each CDR3 is given without its conserved first and last residue.

V gene | CDR3 protein
TRBV5-1 | ASSWDLPGETEAF
TRBV21-1 | ANRGVPYEQY
TRBV6-1 | ASSRDRRNEKLF
TRBV5-4 | ASSRFYGVEETQY
TRBV6-6 | ASRTIQTVDNEKLF
TRBV2 | ASSESVWVSEQY
TRBV4-3 | ASSQVPRGRGGYT
TRBV27 | ASSLSFRSGWEKLF
TRBV6-5 | ASSTPGSNTEAF
TRBV5-1 | ASSASTGLREKLF
TRBV5-1 | ASSVGTGASLH
TRBV5-1 | ASIPGPGELYEQY
TRBV5-4 | ASSFGQVPAYAGYT
TRBV6-6 | ASSLRQGGVEQY
TRBV5-1 | ASSYEQY
TRBV19 | ASTDSGTASYYT
TRBV2 | ASSEGRTSRSDTQY
TRBV7-8 | ASSRSGTYEAF
TRBV9 | ASSGGFLDSPLH
TRBV5-6 | ASSSGTAYLSYGYT
TRBV6-1 | AGLLHQGTGELF
TRBV28 | ASSFSLVLGIQETQY
TRBV15 | ATSRMSLATKNEQF
TRBV9 | ASSVEGRPTDTQY
TRBV4-3 | ASSSNKLGNTEAF
TRBV30 | AWTPGNPNNEQF
TRBV15 | ATSGTSGNTIY
TRBV19 | ASSSRTGIIYEQY
TRBV9 | ASSVGQGAEAF
TRBV7-2 | ASSLRGPTGNTIY
TRBV4-2 | ASSQGADGLAGGRETQY
TRBV30 | AWGYGISGANVLT
TRBV9 | ASGRGEQGSYSPLH
TRBV19 | ASSISYPGRTDTQY
TRBV7-2 | ASRSGGALYSSGYT
TRBV7-7 | ASRRDSTSGELF
TRBV7-2 | ASSLDLNYYGYT
TRBV7-2 | ASSLGQGDYYGYT
TRBV9 | ASSVAWSGANVLT
TRBV4-2 | ASSPTGTSDQETQY
TRBV15 | ATSRRADSPHSPLH
TRBV5-5 | ASRIQGNAGELF
TRBV6-5 | ASRATAVNTEAF
TRBV25-1 | ASSDDPTNEKLF